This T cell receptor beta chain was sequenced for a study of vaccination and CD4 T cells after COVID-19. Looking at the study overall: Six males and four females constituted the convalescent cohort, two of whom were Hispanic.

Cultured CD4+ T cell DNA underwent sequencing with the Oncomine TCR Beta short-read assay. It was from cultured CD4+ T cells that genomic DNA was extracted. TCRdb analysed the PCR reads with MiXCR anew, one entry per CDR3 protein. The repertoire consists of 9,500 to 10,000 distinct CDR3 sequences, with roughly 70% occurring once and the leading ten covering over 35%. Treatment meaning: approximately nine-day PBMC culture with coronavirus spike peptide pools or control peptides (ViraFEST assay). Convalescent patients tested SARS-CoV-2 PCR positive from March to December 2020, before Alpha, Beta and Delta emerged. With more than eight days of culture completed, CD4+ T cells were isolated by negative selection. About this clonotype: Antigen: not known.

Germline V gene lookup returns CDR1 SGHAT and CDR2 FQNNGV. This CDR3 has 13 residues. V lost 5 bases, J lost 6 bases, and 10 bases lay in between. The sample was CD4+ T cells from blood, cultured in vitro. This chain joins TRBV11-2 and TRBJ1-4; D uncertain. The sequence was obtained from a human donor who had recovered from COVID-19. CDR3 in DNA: TGTGCCAGCAGCCTCCTGAGGGATGAAAAACTGTTTTTT. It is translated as CASSLLRDEKLFF.